This T cell receptor (beta chain) derives from a study of T cell repertoires in aging, cancer and after chemotherapy. Study information: Over several months to years, re-sampled healthy donor repertoires clearly shared clones. Overall study findings and caveats: Compared with age-matched healthy donors, untreated hematological or solid cancer patients showed higher blood TCR clonality. Across the chemotherapy interval, each cancer cohort showed higher median generation probability, suggesting thymic rebound.

TCR beta rearrangements were amplified from peripheral blood genomic DNA. The germline V gene encodes CDR1 MNHEY and CDR2 SVGAGI. The CDR3 is 13 residues long. Trimming cost V 0 bases and J 4 bases, with 6 bases left between them. This clonotype ranks as medium-sized. Antigen specificity is unknown. A mixed TRB-A/B primer pool amplified rearranged TRB by multiplex touch-down PCR. TCRdb reprocessed the multiplex PCR reads with MiXCR, giving one entry per CDR3 protein. Counted here are around 5,000 distinct CDR3 sequences, around 20% occurring once; the ten biggest clones make up over 3.5%. Sequenced material: blood. The V call is TRBV6-5, the J call TRBJ1-1, with D unclear. This TCR derives from a human donor in good health. The donor label of this sample is uncertain. The CDR3 nucleotides read TGTGCCAGCAGTTACTCAGGAGCCACTGAAGCTTTCTTT. Residues: CASSYSGATEAFF.